This T cell receptor beta chain derives from a study of cytotoxic CD8 clonotypes in ibrutinib-treated CLL (dated by TCRdb to about 2021). Regarding the study in general: The cohort had 11 relapsed/refractory and some 15 treatment-naive patients; 17 to 18 were IGHV unmutated. Cryopreserved peripheral blood mononuclear cells were collected at three points: before therapy, at response, and at either sustained remission or disease progression. Every remission and progressive disease sample was obtained while ibrutinib was still being received by the patients. Longitudinal samples were available for about 30% of the roughly 90 trial participants. On average, each sample had 255,043 productive templates and about 89,000 productive rearrangements. Response samples were obtained after a median of 12 months of treatment, with a range of roughly 6 to 40 months. Responses were partial in roughly 24 patients and complete in 2; after median about 68 months follow-up, approximately 15 stayed in remission and about twelve progressed.

The goal of deep resolution MiSeq sequencing was a depth between 1 in 1 million and 1 in 200,000 T cells, and coverage averaged 10x per clonotype. The immunoSEQ hsTCRB Kit was used to generate the TCR beta libraries. Regarding the original processing steps: Data were analyzed with ImmunoSEQ Data Assistant and ImmunoSEQ Analyzer, with V, D and J genes assigned per IMGT definitions. Clonality was computed as one minus normalized Shannon entropy of productive rearrangement frequencies, ranging from 0 to 1. Public clonotype analysis was restricted to overrepresented clonotypes comprising at least 0.05% of each patient's repertoire. Repertoires from 10 to 15 age-matched healthy donors in immuneACCESS were used as clonality controls. The source is immuneACCESS, and TCRdb retained only in-frame sequences with V and J called. Part of the clones is not carried over; for the studies checked, unresolved V genes explain less than half of this, and the remainder is unexplained. V, J and clone size are those of that table, while D and trimming were read from the DNA. The sample has some 61,000 clones on record, about 63% of them singletons. The ten most abundant clones make up roughly 5.9% of the sample.

In the paper's terms, the time point label means: about eleven months on ibrutinib. Approximately 2 micrograms of genomic DNA were extracted from cryopreserved PBMCs for TCR beta library preparation. Longitudinal blood samples from CLL patients on ibrutinib monotherapy underwent high-throughput TCR beta sequencing. Patients were enrolled in a phase 2 open-label single-center ibrutinib monotherapy trial. Counted from cysteine to phenylalanine, this CDR3 has 12 amino acids. Here the CDR3 DNA is all that survives: 36 bases in frame from base 1. V lost 3 bases and J lost 13 bases; the stretch between them is 12 bases long. Sequences SGHVS (CDR1) and FQNEAQ (CDR2) are obtained from the germline V gene. This clone was counted only a few times. Its antigen remains unidentified. No much larger clonotype is one base removed from it; base qualities were not supplied. Here is what the overall study found, with its caveats: Clonality rose at ibrutinib response, remained stable during sustained remission, and dropped back toward baseline at progression. Sampling times were not matched between patients in sustained remission and patients whose disease was progressing, and lymph node repertoires were not examined. Public clonotypes were found to be uncommon and were observed to contract or remain stable during treatment; the increase in clonality was shown to reflect expansion of private clonotypes at ibrutinib response. At baseline, clonality was higher than in age-matched healthy donors and showed a strong correlation with circulating CD8+ T-cell counts.

The sequence was obtained from a human donor with chronic lymphocytic leukemia. The V and J genes are TRBV7-8 and TRBJ1-4; the D segment cannot be called with confidence. Sample: PBMCs, taken after 12 months of ibrutinib treatment. The sequenced DNA: TGTGCCAGCAGCTTCCGACAAGGATCACTGTTTTTT. Its protein product is CASSFRQGSLFF. Outside the CDR3, residues come from the reference TRBV7-8 and TRBJ1-4 proteins, so the full variable domain is: GAGVSQSPRYKVAKRGQDVALRCDPISGHVSLFWYQQALGQGPEFLTYFQNEAQLDKSGLPSDRFFAERPEGSVSTLKIQRTQQEDSAVYLCASSFRQGSLFFGSGTQLSVL.